The 20 T cell receptor beta chains given below trace back to one sample, sequenced in a study of human T cells and chemical hapten exposure. MiXCR, run by TCRdb on the RACE reads, gives a single entry per CDR3 protein. The sample has 38,000 or so distinct CDR3 sequences, over 7.5% seen once. Time point specified: patch test 3, about 24 weeks after DPC sensitization. Stated treatment: therapeutic diphenylcyclopropenone sensitization with weekly scalp DPC. Total RNA extraction was carried out from unfractionated whole blood. The sequencing here drew on whole blood, taken in connection with sensitization to the hapten diphenylcyclopropenone (DPC). All receptors come from a man between 50 and 59 years old with alopecia areata. Some clones in this sample may be carry-over from other donors' samples.

The table lists this clonotype with a few counts. This chain links TRBV9 with TRBJ2-1; 7 positions match TRBD2. J gave up 4 bases and V 0 bases, and 4 bases lay outside the gene matches. The CDR3 runs 15 residues. Per the germline V gene, CDR1 is SGDLS and CDR2 is YYNGEE. The CDR3, as DNA: TGTGCCAGCAGCGTAGGTGCGGGAGAGTACAATGAGCAGTTCTTC. Protein: CASSVGAGEYNEQFF.

The table lists this clonotype with a few counts. The CDR3 region is CASSQGEGTYEQYF. CDR3 DNA sequence: TGCGCCAGCAGCCAGGGTGAGGGAACCTACGAGCAGTACTTC. The chain combines TRBV4-1 with TRBJ2-7, with D perhaps matching TRBD2 (5 bases). Trimming stripped 3 bases from V and 2 bases from J, with 11 bases between. This CDR3 is 14 amino acids long. Germline V gene lookup returns CDR1 MGHRA and CDR2 YSYEKL.

The sample holds a few counts of this clonotype. The chain has TRBV3-1 and TRBJ1-2; no firm D call. V was clipped by 3 bases and J by 8 bases, with 10 bases between them. CDR3 length: 12 amino acids. Per the germline V gene, CDR1 is LGHDT and CDR2 is YNNKEL (reference sequence). The CDR3 bases are TGTGCCAGCAGCCAGGACCCTTACGGCTACACCTTC. It encodes CASSQDPYGYTF. Combining the CDR3 with reference TRBV3-1 and TRBJ1-2 gives the whole variable domain DTAVSQTPKYLVTQMGNDKSIKCEQNLGHDTMYWYKQDSKKFLKIMFSYNNKELIINETVPNRFSPKSPDKAHLNLHINSLELGDSAVYFCASSQDPYGYTFGSGTRLTVV.

V usage is TRBV11-3 and J usage is TRBJ2-1; TRBD2 agrees at 11 bases. The germline V gene has CDR1 SGHNT and CDR2 YENEEA. With 0 bases clipped from V and 4 bases from J, the junction kept 5 bases outside the gene matches. The CDR3 contains 17 residues. CDR3 amino acids: CASSLEYGTSGYNEQFF. The CDR3 region has the DNA TGTGCCAGCAGCTTAGAATACGGGACTAGCGGTTACAATGAGCAGTTCTTC.

This clonotype was counted many times. The rearrangement links TRBV30 to TRBJ1-2, with D uncertain. This CDR3 has 13 residues. Germline CDR1 and CDR2: GTSNPN and SVGIG (reference sequence). Trimming shortened V by 4 bases and J by 6 bases, and 15 bases separated the two germline ends. For the CDR3, the DNA is TGTGCCTGGACTCTGACGGCGGCCCATGGCTACACCTTC. It specifies CAWTLTAAHGYTF.

In this sample, this clonotype turned up many times. The chain recombines TRBV29-1 with TRBJ2-4, with D uncertain. The CDR3 length is 12 residues. V was shortened by 4 bases and J by 5 bases, with 9 bases between the two germline ends. Germline assignment: CDR1 SQVTM and CDR2 ANQGSEA. The CDR3 nucleotides read TGCAGCGTTGGAGTCGGTCAAAACATTCAGTACTTC. Amino acids: CSVGVGQNIQYF. Complete variable domain (other parts from reference TRBV29-1 and TRBJ2-4): SAVISQKPSRDICQRGTSLTIQCQVDSQVTMMFWYRQQPGQSLTLIATANQGSEATYESGFVIDKFPISRPNLTFSTLTVSNMSPEDSSIYLCSVGVGQNIQYFGAGTRLSVL.

This clonotype was observed many times. The chain recombines TRBV24-1 with TRBJ2-1; D remains unclear. The CDR3 consists of 12 residues. CDR1 KGHDR and CDR2 SFDVKD come from the germline V gene. V was cut by 0 bases and J by 9 bases, with 5 bases left in between. The CDR3 DNA reads TGTGCCACCAGTGATTTGCTTGGTGAGCAGTTCTTC. Translation gives CATSDLLGEQFF.

The chain combines TRBV5-8 with TRBJ2-5; D could derive from TRBD1 or TRBD2 (5 bases each). Germline V gene sequence: CDR1 SGHTS, CDR2 YDEGEE. The CDR3 loop spans 15 amino acids. V lost 3 bases and J 3 bases, leaving 15 bases between the germline ends. This CDR3 is CASSWGPNRKETQYF. CDR3 DNA sequence: TGTGCCAGCAGCTGGGGACCCAACAGGAAAGAGACCCAGTACTTC.

This clonotype has just a few counts. The chain combines TRBV27 with TRBJ2-3; D is perhaps TRBD1 (5 bases). Germline V gene lookup returns CDR1 MNHEY and CDR2 SMNVEV (reference sequence). This CDR3 has 11 residues. With 4 bases removed from V and 9 bases from J, the gap between germline ends came to 8 bases. This CDR3 is CASSWGRTQYF. Here the CDR3 DNA reads TGTGCCAGCAGTTGGGGCCGCACGCAGTATTTT.

This clonotype was detected many times. This sequence joins TRBV28 and TRBJ2-7, with TRBD2 matching over 7 bases. CDR1 and CDR2 (germline): MDHEN, SYDVKM. The length of the CDR3 is 13 residues. The junction had 5 bases not matched to a gene; V was cut back by 7 bases and J by 2 bases. The CDR3 DNA sequence: TGTGCCAGCACGAGCGGGGTTACCTACGAGCAGTACTTC. Its translation: CASTSGVTYEQYF.

This clonotype was observed at least ten times. The V gene is TRBV7-6, the J gene TRBJ2-3, with 7 positions matching TRBD2. Germline values: CDR1 SGHVS, CDR2 FNYEAQ. The CDR3 has 16 residues. V shed 4 bases and J 1 base; nucleotides not matched to a gene: 8. The CDR3 spells CASSSPQGGGTDTQYF. The DNA for the CDR3 is TGTGCCAGCAGCTCTCCCCAGGGAGGGGGCACAGATACGCAGTATTTT. The full variable domain, its missing parts supplied by reference TRBV7-6 and TRBJ2-3, is GAGVSQSPRYKVTKRGQDVALRCDPISGHVSLYWYRQALGQGPEFLTYFNYEAQQDKSGLPNDRFSAERPEGSISTLTIQRTEQRDSAMYRCASSSPQGGGTDTQYFGPGTRLTVL.

This clonotype was counted ten times or more. J is TRBJ2-7 and V is TRBV11-2; 13 nucleotides match TRBD2. The CDR3 has 15 amino acids. The junction had 5 bases not matched to a gene; V was cut back by 5 bases and J by 4 bases. Germline V lookup: CDR1 SGHAT, CDR2 FQNNGV. CDR3 sequence (DNA): TGTGCCAGCAGCGGGACTAGCGGGAATCTATACGAGCAGTACTTC. Translated, it gives CASSGTSGNLYEQYF.

This clonotype came up many times. The J gene is TRBJ1-1, the V gene TRBV18; D uncertain. From germline, CDR1 is KGHSH and CDR2 LQKENI. The CDR3 has 13 amino acids. Trimming shortened V by 3 bases and J by 1 base, and 6 bases separated the two germline ends. As DNA, the CDR3 is TGTGCCAGCTCACCCAACAAGAACACTGAAGCTTTCTTT. Its translation: CASSPNKNTEAFF.

The chain couples TRBV19 to TRBJ1-2; 8 bases are a match to TRBD1. Germline lookup yields CDR1 LNHDA and CDR2 SQIVND (reference sequence). After removal of 1 base from V and 7 bases from J, the junction contained 8 bases not matched to a gene. This CDR3 has 15 amino acids. The CDR3 bases are TGTGCCAGTAGTATAGTCGCCCAGGGGGCGGCTGGCTACACCTTC. It specifies CASSIVAQGAAGYTF. The full variable domain, completed using reference TRBV19 and TRBJ1-2, is DGGITQSPKYLFRKEGQNVTLSCEQNLNHDAMYWYRQDPGQGLRLIYYSQIVNDFQKGDIAEGYSVSREKKESFPLTVTSAQKNPTAFYLCASSIVAQGAAGYTFGSGTRLTVV.

This clonotype was counted a few times. This chain uses TRBV5-1 with TRBJ2-1, with 14 bases that match TRBD2. The CDR3 totals 15 residues. Germline CDR1 is SGHRS and CDR2 is YFSETQ. The V segment lost 5 bases and the J segment 8 bases; nucleotides outside the gene matches: 6. In DNA, the CDR3 is TGCGCCAGCAGACAGACTAGCGGGAGGGCGGATGAGCAGTTCTTC. It encodes CASRQTSGRADEQFF. Filled out from reference TRBV5-1 and TRBJ2-1, the complete variable domain reads KAGVTQTPRYLIKTRGQQVTLSCSPISGHRSVSWYQQTPGQGLQFLFEYFSETQRNKGNFPGRFSGRQFSNSRSEMNVSTLELGDSALYLCASRQTSGRADEQFFGPGTRLTVL.

As concerns this clonotype: This may stem from a read error, because a much larger clone lies one nucleotide away. The chain has TRBV11-2 and TRBJ2-2; D might be TRBD1 (5 bases). CDR1 is SGHAT and CDR2 is FQNNGV in the germline V gene. The CDR3 spans 15 residues. For the CDR3, the DNA is TGTGCCGGCAGCTTAAGCAGGGCGAACACCGGGGAGCTGTTTTTT. Translating it yields CAGSLSRANTGELFF.

In the case of this clonotype: This sequence may be a read error, since a much larger clone differs from it by one base. The CDR3 DNA follows: TGTGCCAGCAGCCTCACAGGGTGGCACTGCGAGCAGTACTTC. Protein sequence: CASSLTGWHCEQYF. The chain employs TRBV7-8 and TRBJ2-7; D might be TRBD1 (6 bases). Looked up from germline, CDR1 is SGHVS and CDR2 is FQNEAQ. CDR3 length: 14 amino acids. V dropped 5 bases and J dropped 6 bases, with 17 bases sitting between them.

This chain connects TRBV10-3 to TRBJ2-5; TRBD1 matches 7 bases. V lost 4 bases and J lost 8; bases outside the gene matches: 4. This CDR3 comprises 12 residues. CDR1 is ENHRY, CDR2 SYGVKD, per germline. The CDR3 DNA reads as TGTGCCATCAGTGGCGACAGGGACACCCAGTACTTC. Amino acids: CAISGDRDTQYF.

This clonotype was detected ten times or more. This rearrangement joins TRBV20-1 to TRBJ2-2; D ambiguous. The germline gives CDR1 DFQATT, CDR2 SNEGSKA (reference sequence). The CDR3 is 14 amino acids. Trimming took 5 bases from V and 1 from J, leaving 11 bases between them. The CDR3 nucleotides read TGCAGTGCTCCCCATCCTTTGAACACCGGGGAGCTGTTTTTT. This sequence encodes CSAPHPLNTGELFF.

This clonotype showed up just a few times. The chain links TRBV7-2 to TRBJ2-7; D uncertain. CDR3 size: 11 residues. Germline values: CDR1 SGHTA, CDR2 FQGNSA. Trimming shortened V by 3 bases and J by 5 bases, and 5 bases separated the two germline ends. For the CDR3, the DNA is TGTGCCAGCAGCTTCATTGACGAGCAGTACTTC. This sequence encodes CASSFIDEQYF. The entire variable domain, with the rest obtained from reference TRBV7-2 and TRBJ2-7, is as follows: GAGVSQSPSNKVTEKGKDVELRCDPISGHTALYWYRQSLGQGLEFLIYFQGNSAPDKSGLPSDRFSAERTGGSVSTLTIQRTQQEDSAVYLCASSFIDEQYFGPGTRLTVT.